A single count supports the clone carrying this T cell receptor beta chain. Its specificity is not known. The data were obtained in a study of cytomegalovirus exposure and HLA in healthy donors. Study-wide background: The 120 validation repertoires, a later analysis reported, used the same platform as the 700 or so repertoires from the first cohort. Study outcomes and limitations: Most TCR sequences were seen very rarely across donors, but some public TCRs occurred in many.

TCRdb's table, derived via immunoSEQ multiplex PCR, lists solely in-frame clones and lacks some. The table shows about 160,000 clones, with 95% to 96% occurring only once. The V end was cut by 2 bases, the J end by 2 bases, with 7 bases between. The CDR3 totals 14 residues. From germline, CDR1 is MDHEN and CDR2 SYDVKM. Input material: PBMCs. V gene TRBV28 combines with J gene TRBJ1-5; the D gene is possibly TRBD1 (6 bases). The receptor's source is a woman under 30 in good health and CMV-seronegative. This chain's CDR3 is CASSLAGGNQPQHF. For the CDR3, the DNA is TGTGCCAGCAGTTTAGCAGGGGGCAATCAGCCCCAGCATTTT. Together with reference TRBV28 and TRBJ1-5, the CDR3 gives the full variable domain: DVKVTQSSRYLVKRTGEKVFLECVQDMDHENMFWYRQDPGLGLRLIYFSYDVKMKEKGDIPEGYSVSREKKERFSLILESASTNQTSMYLCASSLAGGNQPQHFGDGTRLSIL.